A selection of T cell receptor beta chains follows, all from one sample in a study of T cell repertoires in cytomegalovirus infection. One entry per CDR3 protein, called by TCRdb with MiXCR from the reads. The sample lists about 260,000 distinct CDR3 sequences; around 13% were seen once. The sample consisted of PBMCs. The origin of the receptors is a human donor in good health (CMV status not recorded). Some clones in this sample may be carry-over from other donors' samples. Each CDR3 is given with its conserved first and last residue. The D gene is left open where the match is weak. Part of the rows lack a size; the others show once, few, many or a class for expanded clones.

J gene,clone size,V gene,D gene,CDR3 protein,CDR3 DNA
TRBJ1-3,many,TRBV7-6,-,CASSSSSGNTIYF,TGTGCCAGCAGCTCGTCCTCTGGAAACACCATATATTTT
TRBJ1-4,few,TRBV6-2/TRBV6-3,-,CASSYSQGRLNEKLFF,TGTGCCAGCAGTTACTCGCAGGGGCGGCTGAATGAAAAACTGTTTTTT
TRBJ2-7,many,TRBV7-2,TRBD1,CASSFDLRQGANYEQYF,TGTGCCAGCAGCTTTGACCTTAGACAGGGGGCGAATTACGAGCAGTACTTC
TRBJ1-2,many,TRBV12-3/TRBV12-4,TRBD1,CASSFGTVFGGYTF,TGTGCCAGCAGTTTCGGGACAGTCTTTGGGGGCTACACCTTC
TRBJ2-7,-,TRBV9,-,CASSVGDFKQYF,TGTGCCAGCAGCGTCGGAGATTTTAAGCAGTACTTC
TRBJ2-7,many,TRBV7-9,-,CASSLARGLHEQYF,TGTGCCAGCAGCTTAGCGCGGGGTCTCCACGAGCAGTACTTC
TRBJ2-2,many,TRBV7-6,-,CASSLAPTENRVNTGELFF,TGTGCCAGCAGCTTGGCCCCAACAGAGAATAGGGTGAACACCGGGGAGCTGTTTTTT
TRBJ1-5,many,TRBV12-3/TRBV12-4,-,CASSLTVHQPQHF,TGTGCCAGCAGTTTGACAGTCCATCAGCCCCAGCATTTT
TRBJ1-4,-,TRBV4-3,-,CASSRNLRAANEKLFF,TGCGCCAGCAGCCGAAACTTAAGGGCAGCTAATGAAAAACTGTTTTTT
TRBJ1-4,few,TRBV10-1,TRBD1,CASSESGTGEEKLFF,TGCGCCAGCAGTGAGTCGGGGACAGGGGAAGAAAAACTGTTTTTT
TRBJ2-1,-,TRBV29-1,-,CSVEIGRNEQFF,TGCAGCGTTGAAATCGGCCGGAATGAGCAGTTCTTC
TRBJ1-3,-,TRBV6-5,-,CASKASGNTIYF,TGTGCCAGCAAGGCCTCTGGAAACACCATATATTTT
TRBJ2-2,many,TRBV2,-,CASSSDSTGELFF,TGTGCCAGCAGTTCAGACAGCACCGGGGAGCTGTTTTTT
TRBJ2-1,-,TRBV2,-,CASSTGTFNEQFF,TGTGCCAGCAGTACCGGGACTTTCAATGAGCAGTTCTTC
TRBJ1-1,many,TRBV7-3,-,CASSPPPSSTEAFF,TGTGCCAGCAGCCCCCCACCGTCGAGCACTGAAGCTTTCTTT
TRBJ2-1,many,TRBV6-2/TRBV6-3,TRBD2,CASSTGLAGNNEQFF,TGTGCCAGCAGTACGGGACTAGCGGGGAACAATGAGCAGTTCTTC
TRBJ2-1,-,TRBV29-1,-,CSVEDGQGLEQFF,TGCAGCGTTGAAGATGGTCAGGGGCTTGAGCAGTTCTTC
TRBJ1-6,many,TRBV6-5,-,CASSYSRPNSPLHF,TGTGCCAGCAGTTACTCGAGGCCGAATTCACCCCTCCACTTT
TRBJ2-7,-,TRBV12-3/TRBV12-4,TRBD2,CASRRRSGTSVSEQYF,TGTGCCAGCAGGAGACGGAGCGGGACTAGTGTCTCCGAGCAGTACTTC
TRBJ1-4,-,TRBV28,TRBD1,CASSPLPRDRGSNEKLFF,TGTGCCAGCAGTCCATTGCCCCGGGACAGGGGGTCTAATGAAAAACTGTTTTTT
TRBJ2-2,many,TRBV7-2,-,CASSLTGDEFGELFF,TGTGCCAGCAGCTTAACGGGAGATGAGTTCGGGGAGCTGTTTTTT
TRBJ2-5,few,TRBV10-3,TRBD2,CAISGTSGALETQYF,TGTGCCATCAGTGGGACTAGCGGAGCCTTAGAGACCCAGTACTTC
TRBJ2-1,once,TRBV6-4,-,CASSRQVSSDEQFF,TGTGCCAGCAGTAGACAGGTATCTAGCGATGAGCAGTTCTTC
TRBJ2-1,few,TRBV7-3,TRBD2,CASSPSAGGYQEQFF,TGTGCCAGCAGCCCGTCAGCGGGAGGGTACCAGGAGCAGTTCTTC
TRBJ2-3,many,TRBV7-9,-,CASSLAGGGRRRDTQYF,TGTGCCAGCAGCTTAGCGGGGGGGGGGCGCCGCCGTGATACGCAGTATTTT
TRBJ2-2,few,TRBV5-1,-,CASSPPGRAGELFF,TGCGCCAGCAGCCCGCCCGGGCGGGCCGGGGAGCTGTTTTTT
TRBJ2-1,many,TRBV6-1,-,CAAARGNEANEQFF,TGTGCCGCAGCCCGGGGCAACGAAGCTAATGAGCAGTTCTTC
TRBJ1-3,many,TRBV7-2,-,CASRPDLSGNTIYF,TGTGCCAGCAGACCAGACCTGTCGGGAAACACCATATATTTT
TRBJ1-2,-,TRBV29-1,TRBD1,CSVVRTGPRDGYTF,TGCAGCGTTGTTAGGACAGGGCCTAGGGATGGCTACACCTTC
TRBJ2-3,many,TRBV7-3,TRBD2,CASSFLAGGPDTQYF,TGTGCCAGCAGCTTTCTAGCGGGGGGGCCAGATACGCAGTATTTT
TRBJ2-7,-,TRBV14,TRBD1,CASSHHGTGGHEQYF,TGTGCCAGCAGTCACCACGGGACAGGGGGCCACGAGCAGTACTTC
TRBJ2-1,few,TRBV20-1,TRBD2,CSASGGLAGVLEQFF,TGCAGTGCTAGTGGAGGACTAGCGGGAGTGTTAGAGCAGTTCTTC
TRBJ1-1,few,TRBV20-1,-,CSAHSGDTEAFF,TGCAGTGCCCATTCCGGGGACACTGAAGCTTTCTTT
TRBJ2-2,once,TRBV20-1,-,CSAGGDRNTGELFF,TGCAGTGCTGGAGGGGACAGGAACACCGGGGAGCTGTTTTTT
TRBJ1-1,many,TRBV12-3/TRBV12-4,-,CASSLDENTEAFF,TGTGCCAGCAGTTTAGACGAGAACACTGAAGCTTTCTTT
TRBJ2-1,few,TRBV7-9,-,CASSTQGIGVNEQFF,TGTGCCAGCAGCACCCAAGGCATAGGGGTCAATGAGCAGTTCTTC
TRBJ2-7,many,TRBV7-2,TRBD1,CASSFREGQGLYEQYF,TGTGCCAGCAGCTTTAGAGAGGGACAGGGGCTATACGAGCAGTACTTC
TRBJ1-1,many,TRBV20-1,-,CSARGTSMNTEAFF,TGCAGTGCTAGAGGGACATCCATGAACACTGAAGCTTTCTTT
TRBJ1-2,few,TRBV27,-,CASKGINYGYTF,TGTGCCAGCAAGGGGATTAACTATGGCTACACCTTC
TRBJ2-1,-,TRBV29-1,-,CSVEHEQFF,TGCAGCGTTGAACATGAGCAGTTCTTC
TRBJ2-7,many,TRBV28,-,CASSSSRDGYEQYF,TGTGCCAGCAGTTCCTCTCGGGACGGATACGAGCAGTACTTC
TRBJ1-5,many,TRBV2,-,CASSGRFSNQPQHF,TGTGCCAGCAGTGGACGGTTTAGCAATCAGCCCCAGCATTTT
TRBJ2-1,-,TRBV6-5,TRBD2,CASSYGWLAGGKGNEQFF,TGTGCCAGCAGTTACGGATGGCTAGCGGGGGGCAAGGGCAATGAGCAGTTCTTC
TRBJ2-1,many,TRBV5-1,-,CASSFLTGTEQFF,TGCGCCAGCAGCTTCCTGACAGGAACTGAGCAGTTCTTC
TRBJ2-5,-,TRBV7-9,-,CASSPPLMSLQETQYF,TGTGCCAGCAGCCCGCCGCTGATGTCTCTCCAAGAGACCCAGTACTTC
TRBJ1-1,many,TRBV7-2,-,CASRPQGNTEAFF,TGTGCCAGCAGACCACAGGGGAACACTGAAGCTTTCTTT
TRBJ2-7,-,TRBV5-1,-,CASGGGDQISYEQYF,TGCGCCAGCGGAGGCGGGGACCAAATCTCCTACGAGCAGTACTTC
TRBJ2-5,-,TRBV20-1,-,CSARDRLGGLGSQYF,TGCAGTGCTAGAGATCGACTTGGCGGTTTAGGGTCCCAGTACTTC
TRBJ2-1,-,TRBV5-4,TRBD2,CASTNRGEGEQFF,TGTGCCAGCACCAACCGGGGGGAAGGTGAGCAGTTCTTC
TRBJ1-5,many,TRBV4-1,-,CASSFRLTGNQPQHF,TGCGCCAGCAGCTTCCGTTTGACGGGCAATCAGCCCCAGCATTTT
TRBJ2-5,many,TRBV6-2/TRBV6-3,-,CASSYSTLAEIQETQYF,TGTGCCAGCAGTTACTCGACCTTAGCGGAAATCCAAGAGACCCAGTACTTC
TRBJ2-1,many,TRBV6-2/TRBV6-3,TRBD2,CASSTPRGGRDEQFF,TGTGCCAGCAGCACCCCCCGGGGAGGGCGGGATGAGCAGTTCTTC
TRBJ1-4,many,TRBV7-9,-,CASSLFQGNNEKLFF,TGTGCCAGCAGCTTATTCCAGGGAAATAATGAAAAACTGTTTTTT
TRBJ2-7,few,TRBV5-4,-,CASSNRVSSYEQYF,TGTGCCAGCAGCAACAGGGTGAGCTCCTACGAGCAGTACTTC